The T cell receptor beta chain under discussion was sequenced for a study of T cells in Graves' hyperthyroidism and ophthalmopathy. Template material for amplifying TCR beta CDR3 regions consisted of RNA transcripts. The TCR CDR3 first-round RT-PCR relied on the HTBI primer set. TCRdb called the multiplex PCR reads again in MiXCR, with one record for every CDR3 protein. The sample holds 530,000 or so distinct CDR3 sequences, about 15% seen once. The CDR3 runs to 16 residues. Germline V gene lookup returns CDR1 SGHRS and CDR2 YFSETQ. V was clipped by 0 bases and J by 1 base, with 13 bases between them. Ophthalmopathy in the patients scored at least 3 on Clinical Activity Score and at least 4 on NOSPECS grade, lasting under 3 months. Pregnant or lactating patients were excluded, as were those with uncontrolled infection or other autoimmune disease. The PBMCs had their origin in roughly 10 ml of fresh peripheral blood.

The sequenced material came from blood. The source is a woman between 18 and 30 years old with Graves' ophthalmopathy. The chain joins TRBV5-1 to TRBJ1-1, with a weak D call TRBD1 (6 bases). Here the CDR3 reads CASSLDHGGRNTEAFF. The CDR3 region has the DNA TGCGCCAGCAGCTTGGATCATGGGGGGCGGAACACTGAAGCTTTCTTT.